The entry below gives a single T cell receptor (beta chain) sequence along with its context. Its target is not known. The data were taken from a study of persistence of HIV-infected CD4 T cells. Sequencing used immunoSEQ version 4 in survey mode. Assay: immunoSEQ multiplex PCR; the TCRdb copy retains only in-frame clones and omits some. The sample lists about 40,000 clones; about 84% were seen once. Study-level points and caveats: TCR oligoclonality correlated with proviral oligoclonality in the same sorted populations.

The stimulus was an HIV-1 Gag 15-mer peptide pool, around 1.1 ug/peptide/mL. Sorted nonresponding memory CD4+ T cells were CD40L-negative, CD69-negative, CD45RO-high. The sequence came from an adult with HIV. The donor label of this sample is uncertain. The specimen comprised cultured CD4+ T cells from PBMCs, sampled from a patient who received antiretroviral therapy.

DNA for the CDR3: TGTGCCTCCTCCGTGGCCGGGCTGAGCACAGATACGCAGTATTTT. Protein product: CASSVAGLSTDTQYF. This chain uses TRBV3-1 (or the pseudogene TRBV3-2) with TRBJ2-3, with D uncertain. The germline CDR1 and CDR2 sequences are LGHDT and YNNKEL (reference sequence). The V gene lost 11 bases and the J gene lost 0 bases, with 18 bases spanning the gap. The CDR3 runs to 15 residues.